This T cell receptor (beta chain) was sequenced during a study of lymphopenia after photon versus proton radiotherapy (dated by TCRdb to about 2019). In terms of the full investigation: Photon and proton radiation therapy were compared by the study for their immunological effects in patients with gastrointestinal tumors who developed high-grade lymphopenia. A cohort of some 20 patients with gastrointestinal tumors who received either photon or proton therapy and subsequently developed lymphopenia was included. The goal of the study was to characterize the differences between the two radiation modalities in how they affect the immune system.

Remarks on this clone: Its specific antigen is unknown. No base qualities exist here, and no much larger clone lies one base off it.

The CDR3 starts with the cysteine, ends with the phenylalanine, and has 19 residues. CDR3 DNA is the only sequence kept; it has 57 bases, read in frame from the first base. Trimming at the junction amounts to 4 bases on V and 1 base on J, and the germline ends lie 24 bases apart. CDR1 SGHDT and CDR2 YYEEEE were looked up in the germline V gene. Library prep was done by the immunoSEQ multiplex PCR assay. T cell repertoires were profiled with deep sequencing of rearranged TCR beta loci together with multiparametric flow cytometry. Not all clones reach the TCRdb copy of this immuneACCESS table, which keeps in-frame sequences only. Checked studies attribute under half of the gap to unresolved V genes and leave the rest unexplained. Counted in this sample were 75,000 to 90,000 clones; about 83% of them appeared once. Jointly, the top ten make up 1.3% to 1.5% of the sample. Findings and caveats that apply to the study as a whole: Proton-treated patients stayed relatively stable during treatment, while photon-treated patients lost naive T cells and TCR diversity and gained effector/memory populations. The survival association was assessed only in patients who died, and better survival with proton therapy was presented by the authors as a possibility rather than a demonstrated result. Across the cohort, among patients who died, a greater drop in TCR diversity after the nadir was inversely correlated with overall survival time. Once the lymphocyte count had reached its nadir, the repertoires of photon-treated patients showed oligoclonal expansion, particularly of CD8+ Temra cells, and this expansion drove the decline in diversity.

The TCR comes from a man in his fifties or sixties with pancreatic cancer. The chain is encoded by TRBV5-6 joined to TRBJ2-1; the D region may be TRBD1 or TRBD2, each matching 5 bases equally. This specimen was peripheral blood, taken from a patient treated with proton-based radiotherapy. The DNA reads TGTGCCAGCAGCAGGGGACCGGCGATTGGCCTCGGATCCTACAATGAGCAGTTCTTC. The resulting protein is CASSRGPAIGLGSYNEQFF.